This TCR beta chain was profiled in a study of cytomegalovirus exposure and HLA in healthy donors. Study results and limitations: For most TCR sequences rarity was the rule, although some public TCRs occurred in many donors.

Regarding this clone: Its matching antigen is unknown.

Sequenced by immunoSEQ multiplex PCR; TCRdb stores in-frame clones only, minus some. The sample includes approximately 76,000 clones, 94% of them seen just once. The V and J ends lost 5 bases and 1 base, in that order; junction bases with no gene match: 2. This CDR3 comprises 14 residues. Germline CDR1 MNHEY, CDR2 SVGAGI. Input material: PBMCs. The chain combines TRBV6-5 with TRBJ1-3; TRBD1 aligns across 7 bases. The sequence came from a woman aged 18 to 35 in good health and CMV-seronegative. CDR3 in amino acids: CASSVQGSGNTIYF. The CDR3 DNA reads TGTGCCAGCAGTGTACAGGGGTCTGGAAACACCATATATTTT.